The TCR beta chain under discussion was sequenced for a study of T cell changes during pregnancy in multiple sclerosis. The junction had 14 bases not matched to a gene; V was cut back by 6 bases and J by 4 bases. This CDR3 has 17 amino acids. CDR1 SNHLY and CDR2 FYNNEI come from the germline V gene. Clones were read by immunoSEQ multiplex PCR, and TCRdb kept only the in-frame ones, dropping some. Of 70,000 or so clones listed, approximately 91% are singletons. The sequences come from peripheral blood, collected in the third trimester of pregnancy. This receptor was taken from a female donor with multiple sclerosis, enrolled in a pregnancy study. The chain combines TRBV2 with TRBJ1-2; 10 bases match TRBD1. The CDR3 nucleotides are TGTGCCAGCAGGCGGGACAGGGGCCGTTCGAAGGCCTATGGCTACACCTTC. Translated, it gives CASRRDRGRSKAYGYTF.